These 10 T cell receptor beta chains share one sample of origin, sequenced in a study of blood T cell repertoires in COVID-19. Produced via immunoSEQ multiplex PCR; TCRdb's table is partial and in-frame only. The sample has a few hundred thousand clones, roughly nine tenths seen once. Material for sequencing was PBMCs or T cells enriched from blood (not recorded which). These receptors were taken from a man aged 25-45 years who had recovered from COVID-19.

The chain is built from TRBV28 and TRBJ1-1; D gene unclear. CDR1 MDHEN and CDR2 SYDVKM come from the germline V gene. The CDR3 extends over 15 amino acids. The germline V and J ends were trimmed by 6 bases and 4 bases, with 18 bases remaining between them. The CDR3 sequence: CASRGFSREGTEAFF. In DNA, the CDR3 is TGTGCCAGCAGAGGATTCAGCCGGGAGGGCACTGAAGCTTTCTTT. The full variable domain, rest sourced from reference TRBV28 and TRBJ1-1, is DVKVTQSSRYLVKRTGEKVFLECVQDMDHENMFWYRQDPGLGLRLIYFSYDVKMKEKGDIPEGYSVSREKKERFSLILESASTNQTSMYLCASRGFSREGTEAFFGQGTRLTVV.

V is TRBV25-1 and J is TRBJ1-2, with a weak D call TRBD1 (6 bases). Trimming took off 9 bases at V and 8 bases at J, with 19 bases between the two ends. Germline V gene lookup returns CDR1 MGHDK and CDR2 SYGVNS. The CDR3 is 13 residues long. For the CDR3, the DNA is TGTGCCAGTTCCTTGGGGGCTGCTAGCGGCTACACCTTC. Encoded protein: CASSLGAASGYTF.

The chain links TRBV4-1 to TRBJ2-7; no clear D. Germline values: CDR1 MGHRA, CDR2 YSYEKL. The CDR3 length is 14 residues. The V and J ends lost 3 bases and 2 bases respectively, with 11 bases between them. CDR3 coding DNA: TGCGCCAGCAGCCACCTTCTAGAACCCTACGAGCAGTACTTC. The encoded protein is CASSHLLEPYEQYF.

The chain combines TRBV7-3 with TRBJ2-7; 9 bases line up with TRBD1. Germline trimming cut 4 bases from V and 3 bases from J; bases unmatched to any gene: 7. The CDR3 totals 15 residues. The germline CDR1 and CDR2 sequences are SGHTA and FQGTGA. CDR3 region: CASSSPDRGHYEQYF. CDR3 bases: TGTGCCAGCAGCTCTCCGGACAGGGGCCACTACGAGCAGTACTTC.

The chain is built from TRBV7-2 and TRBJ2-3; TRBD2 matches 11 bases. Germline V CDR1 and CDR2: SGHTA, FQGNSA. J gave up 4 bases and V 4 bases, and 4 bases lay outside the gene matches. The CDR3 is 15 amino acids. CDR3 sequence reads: CASSSGLAVADTQYF. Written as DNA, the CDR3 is TGTGCCAGCAGCTCGGGACTAGCGGTAGCAGATACGCAGTATTTT.

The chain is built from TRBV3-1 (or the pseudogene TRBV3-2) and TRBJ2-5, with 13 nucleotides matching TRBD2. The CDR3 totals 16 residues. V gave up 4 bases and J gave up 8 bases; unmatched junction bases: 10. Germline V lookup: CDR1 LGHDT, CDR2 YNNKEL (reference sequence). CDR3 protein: CASSPPGLAGPGTQYF. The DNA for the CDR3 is TGTGCCAGCAGCCCTCCGGGACTAGCGGGGCCGGGAACCCAGTACTTC.

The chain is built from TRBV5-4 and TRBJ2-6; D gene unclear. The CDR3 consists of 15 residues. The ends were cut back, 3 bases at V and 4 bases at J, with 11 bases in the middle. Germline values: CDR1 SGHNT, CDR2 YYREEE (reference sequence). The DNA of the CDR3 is TGTGCCAGCAGCTACCCTCAGGCGGGGGCCAACGTCCTGACTTTC. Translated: CASSYPQAGANVLTF.

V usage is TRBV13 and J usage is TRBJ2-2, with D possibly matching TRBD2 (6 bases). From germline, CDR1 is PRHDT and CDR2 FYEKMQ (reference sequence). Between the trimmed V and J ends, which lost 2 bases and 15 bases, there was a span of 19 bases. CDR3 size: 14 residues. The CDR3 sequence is CASSLRPDPGSLFF. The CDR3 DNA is TGTGCCAGCAGCTTACGTCCCGACCCCGGGAGTTTGTTTTTT.

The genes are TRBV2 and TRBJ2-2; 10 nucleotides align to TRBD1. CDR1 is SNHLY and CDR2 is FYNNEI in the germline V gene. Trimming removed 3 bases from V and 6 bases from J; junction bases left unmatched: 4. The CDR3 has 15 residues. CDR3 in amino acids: CASSEVGQGPGELFF. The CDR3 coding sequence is TGTGCCAGCAGTGAGGTGGGACAGGGGCCCGGGGAGCTGTTTTTT.

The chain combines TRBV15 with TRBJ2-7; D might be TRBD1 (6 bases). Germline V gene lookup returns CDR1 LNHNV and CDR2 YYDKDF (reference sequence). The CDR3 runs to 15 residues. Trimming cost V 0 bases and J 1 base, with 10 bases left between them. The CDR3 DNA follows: TGTGCCACCAGCAGAGATAGGGGGTCGTCCTACGAGCAGTACTTC. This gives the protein CATSRDRGSSYEQYF.